This TCR beta chain was identified during a study of control samples from healthy donors and cancer patients. Produced via immunoSEQ multiplex PCR; TCRdb's table is partial and in-frame only. This table holds roughly 130,000 clones, around 96% found once. The V segment lost 5 bases and the J segment 0 bases; nucleotides outside the gene matches: 8. The CDR3 contains 16 residues. The V gene's germline CDR1 is KGHSH and CDR2 LQKENI. The sequence was obtained from a man aged 25 to 40 in good health. The gene calls are TRBV18 and TRBJ1-2, with 8 bases identical to TRBD1. The sequenced material came from blood. The CDR3 DNA follows: TGTGCCAGCTCAGCGACAGGGGTTAAACCTAACTATGGCTACACCTTC. Amino acids: CASSATGVKPNYGYTF.